A single sample is the source of the 17 T cell receptor beta chains below, sequenced in a study of chemoradiotherapy in HPV16-positive cancers. Only in-frame clones appear in the TCRdb table, and some are missing; sequencing was by immunoSEQ multiplex PCR. The table shows 30,000 to 35,000 clones, with 70% to 90% occurring only once. The starting material was blood, obtained from a patient who underwent chemoradiotherapy. The receptors derive from a human donor with HPV-associated anogenital cancer.

This chain connects TRBV6-1 to TRBJ2-3; 12 bases agree with TRBD2. The CDR3 sequence is 15 residues long. V lost 2 bases, J lost 4 bases, and 1 base stayed unmatched. CDR1 is MNHNS and CDR2 is SASEGT in the germline V gene. The CDR3 region is CASSETSGGSDTQYF. The CDR3 bases are TGTGCCAGCAGTGAAACTAGCGGGGGGTCAGATACGCAGTATTTT.

Worth noting for this clone: The same CDR3 is also encoded by other DNA sequences in this sample. The rearrangement links TRBV6-5 to TRBJ2-1; D possibly corresponds to TRBD2 (6 bases). This CDR3 comprises 14 residues. Between the trimmed V and J ends, which lost 5 bases and 4 bases, there was a span of 12 bases. The germline V gene has CDR1 MNHEY and CDR2 SVGAGI. CDR3 DNA sequence: TGTGCCAGCAGTAGAACTAGCCCTTACAATGAGCAGTTCTTC. Its translation is CASSRTSPYNEQFF.

This clone has just a few counts. The rearrangement joins TRBV15 to TRBJ1-2; unclear D gene. This CDR3 region has 15 residues. Per germline, CDR1 LNHNV and CDR2 YYDKDF (reference sequence). Trimming left V 1 base short and J 6 bases short, with 15 bases between. CDR3 nucleotides: TGTGCCACCAGCAGAGTTTTTTCGGGCTGGGATGGCTACACCTTC. This codes for CATSRVFSGWDGYTF.

The rearrangement links TRBV15 to TRBJ2-4, with D possibly being TRBD1 or TRBD2 (6 bases each). Germline V gene sequence: CDR1 LNHNV, CDR2 YYDKDF (reference sequence). Between the trimmed V and J ends, which lost 8 bases and 7 bases, there was a span of 12 bases. The CDR3 is 12 amino acids. CDR3: CATRQEGNIQYF. DNA of the CDR3: TGTGCCACCCGACAGGAGGGTAACATTCAGTACTTC. The whole variable domain, filled in from reference TRBV15 and TRBJ2-4, reads DAMVIQNPRYQVTQFGKPVTLSCSQTLNHNVMYWYQQKSSQAPKLLFHYYDKDFNNEADTPDNFQSRRPNTSFCFLDIRSPGLGDTAMYLCATRQEGNIQYFGAGTRLSVL.

The chain combines TRBV20-1 with TRBJ1-1; no definite D call. This CDR3 contains 10 residues. Trimming removed 7 bases at V and 5 bases at J, with 8 bases between. CDR1 is DFQATT and CDR2 is SNEGSKA in the germline V gene (reference sequence). CDR3 loop: CSVQRTEAFF. CDR3 nucleotide sequence: TGCAGTGTCCAGAGAACTGAAGCTTTCTTT.

The chain combines TRBV10-3 with TRBJ1-1; 7 nucleotides line up with TRBD1. The CDR3 consists of 13 residues. V trimming: 10 bases; J trimming: 2 bases; junction bases outside the gene matches: 7. The germline V gene encodes CDR1 ENHRY and CDR2 SYGVKD. The DNA for the CDR3 is TGTGCCACCGTACGACAGGGCAACACTGAAGCTTTCTTT. It codes for CATVRQGNTEAFF.

The chain has TRBV7-2 and TRBJ2-4; D remains ambiguous. Trimming cost V 1 base and J 0 bases, with 13 bases left between them. CDR1 and CDR2 (germline): SGHTA, FQGNSA. CDR3 length: 17 amino acids. The CDR3 bases are TGTGCCAGCAGCTTAGAATCTGTGGTTCTAGCCAAAAACATTCAGTACTTC. It is translated as CASSLESVVLAKNIQYF.

The chain has TRBV10-3 and TRBJ1-6, with 7 bases that match TRBD1. The CDR3 length is 13 residues. CDR1 and CDR2 (germline): ENHRY, SYGVKD. Trimming removed 11 bases from V and 8 bases from J; junction bases left unmatched: 9. The CDR3 here is CASRDREDSPLHF. CDR3 nucleotide sequence: TGTGCCTCCAGAGACAGGGAGGATTCACCCCTCCACTTT.

The chain employs TRBV5-1 and TRBJ2-3; 8 bases are shared with TRBD2. Per the germline V gene, CDR1 is SGHRS and CDR2 is YFSETQ. The length of the CDR3 is 15 residues. V trimming: 3 bases; J trimming: 2 bases; junction bases outside the gene matches: 5. CDR3: CASSSLADPTDTQYF. CDR3 coding DNA: TGCGCCAGCAGCTCACTAGCGGATCCCACAGATACGCAGTATTTT.

The table lists this clone with a few counts. The CDR3 nucleotides are TGTGCCAGTAGTATTCAGGGGGCTTATCAGCCCCAGCATTTT. Translated, it gives CASSIQGAYQPQHF. This chain joins TRBV19 and TRBJ1-5, with 8 bases lining up with TRBD1. Germline-derived CDR1 and CDR2 are LNHDA and SQIVND (reference sequence). V was clipped by 3 bases and J by 5 bases; unmatched bases: 3. The CDR3 has 14 residues.

This clone showed up just once. The chain links TRBV7-2 to TRBJ1-5; no clear D gene. There are 13 residues in the CDR3. The germline V gene encodes CDR1 SGHTA and CDR2 FQGNSA. V shed 4 bases and J shed 4 bases, with 8 bases lying between them. The CDR3 DNA is TGTGCCAGCAGCTCGCGGTTGAATCAGCCCCAGCATTTT. This gives the protein CASSSRLNQPQHF.

The chain joins TRBV14 to TRBJ2-5; the match to TRBD2 covers 7 bases. J gave up 2 bases and V 4 bases, and 19 bases lay outside the gene matches. Germline CDR1 reads SGHDN; CDR2 reads FVKESK. The length of the CDR3 is 19 residues. In nucleotides, the CDR3 is TGTGCCAGCAGCCTGACTGCCGGGTTGAGCGGGATCCCTCAAGAGACCCAGTACTTC. Translated, it gives CASSLTAGLSGIPQETQYF.

The chain employs TRBV19 and TRBJ2-3; D gene uncertain. The CDR3 spans 13 residues. Deletions cut 8 bases from V and 0 bases from J, with 9 bases between. The V gene's germline CDR1 is LNHDA and CDR2 SQIVND (reference sequence). CDR3 amino acids: CASRPTSTDTQYF. The CDR3 nucleotides read TGTGCCAGTCGACCCACTAGCACAGATACGCAGTATTTT.

The V and J genes are TRBV6-5 and TRBJ2-2; the D is unclear. In germline, CDR1 is MNHEY, CDR2 SVGAGI. V lost 6 bases and J 2 bases, leaving 10 bases between the germline ends. The CDR3 covers 14 residues. The CDR3 sequence is CASRRWVNTGELFF. In DNA form, the CDR3 reads TGTGCCAGCAGACGGTGGGTCAACACCGGGGAGCTGTTTTTT.

This chain uses TRBV18 with TRBJ1-1, with 8 bases fitting TRBD1. V shed 6 bases, J shed 1 base, and the junction held 1 base outside the gene matches. The CDR3 consists of 13 residues. Per the germline V gene, CDR1 is KGHSH and CDR2 is LQKENI. The CDR3 here is CASSDRENTEAFF. The CDR3 DNA reads as TGTGCCAGCTCGGACAGGGAGAACACTGAAGCTTTCTTT. Full variable domain (outside the CDR3, taken from reference TRBV18 and TRBJ1-1): NAGVMQNPRHLVRRRGQEARLRCSPMKGHSHVYWYRQLPEEGLKFMVYLQKENIIDESGMPKERFSAEFPKEGPSILRIQQVVRGDSAAYFCASSDRENTEAFFGQGTRLTVV.

CDR3 sequence: CASSPRTSGGYEQYF. As DNA, the CDR3 is TGTGCCAGCAGTCCAAGGACTAGCGGGGGTTACGAGCAGTACTTC. The chain couples TRBV25-1 to TRBJ2-7; 13 nucleotides align to TRBD2. V lost 5 bases and J lost 4; bases outside the gene matches: 5. The CDR3 totals 15 residues. CDR1 MGHDK and CDR2 SYGVNS come from the germline V gene.

The chain has TRBV4-3 and TRBJ2-7; 7 bases agree with TRBD2. Trimming cost V 0 bases and J 4 bases; bases outside gene matches: 6. The length of the CDR3 is 15 residues. CDR1 and CDR2 from the germline V gene are LGHNA and YSLEER. This CDR3 reads CASSQEGISGYEQYF. CDR3 DNA sequence: TGCGCCAGCAGCCAAGAAGGAATTAGCGGGTACGAGCAGTACTTC.